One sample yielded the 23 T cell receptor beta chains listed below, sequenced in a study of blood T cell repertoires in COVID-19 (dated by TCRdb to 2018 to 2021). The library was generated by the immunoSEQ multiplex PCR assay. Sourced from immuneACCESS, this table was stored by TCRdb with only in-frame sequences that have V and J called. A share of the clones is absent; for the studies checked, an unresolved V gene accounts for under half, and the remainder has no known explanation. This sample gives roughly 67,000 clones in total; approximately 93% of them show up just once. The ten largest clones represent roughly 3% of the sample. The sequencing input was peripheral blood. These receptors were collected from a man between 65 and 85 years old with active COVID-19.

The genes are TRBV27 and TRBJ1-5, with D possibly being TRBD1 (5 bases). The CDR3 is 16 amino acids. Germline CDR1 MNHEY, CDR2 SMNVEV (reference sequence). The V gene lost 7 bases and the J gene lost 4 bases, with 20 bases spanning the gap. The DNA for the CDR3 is TGTGCCAGCACCCAACTTTCAGGGCAAGGGAATCAGCCCCAGCATTTT. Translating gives CASTQLSGQGNQPQHF.

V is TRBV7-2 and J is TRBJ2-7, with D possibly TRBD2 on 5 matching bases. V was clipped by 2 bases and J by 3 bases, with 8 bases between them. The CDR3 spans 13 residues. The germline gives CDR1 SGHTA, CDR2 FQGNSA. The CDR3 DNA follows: TGTGCCAGCAGCTTAAGGGCGGGCTACGAGCAGTACTTC. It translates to CASSLRAGYEQYF.

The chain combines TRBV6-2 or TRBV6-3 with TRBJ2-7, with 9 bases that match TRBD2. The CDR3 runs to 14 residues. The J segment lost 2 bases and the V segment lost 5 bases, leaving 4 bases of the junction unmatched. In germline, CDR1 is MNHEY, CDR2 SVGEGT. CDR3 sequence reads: CASSRLAVTYEQYF. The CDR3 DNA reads TGTGCCAGCAGTCGACTAGCGGTTACCTACGAGCAGTACTTC.

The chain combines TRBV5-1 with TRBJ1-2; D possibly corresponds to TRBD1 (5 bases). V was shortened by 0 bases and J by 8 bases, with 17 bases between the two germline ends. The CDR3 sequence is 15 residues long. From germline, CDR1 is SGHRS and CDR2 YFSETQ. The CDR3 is CASSLEPGLFLGYTF. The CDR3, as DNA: TGCGCCAGCAGCTTGGAACCGGGACTGTTCTTGGGCTACACCTTC.

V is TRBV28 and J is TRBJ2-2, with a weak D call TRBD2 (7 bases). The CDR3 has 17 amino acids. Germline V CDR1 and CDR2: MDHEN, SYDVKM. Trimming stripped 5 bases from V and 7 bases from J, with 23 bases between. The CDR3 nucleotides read TGTGCCAGCAGTGGACTTGCTGCGGGGGCGTTTAGCGGGGAGCTGTTTTTT. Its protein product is CASSGLAAGAFSGELFF.

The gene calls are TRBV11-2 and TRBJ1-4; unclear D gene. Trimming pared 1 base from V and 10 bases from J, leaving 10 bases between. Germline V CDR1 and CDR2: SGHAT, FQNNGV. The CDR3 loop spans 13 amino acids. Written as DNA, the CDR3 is TGTGCCAGCAGCTTAGGGACGGCGGGAAAACTGTTTTTT. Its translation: CASSLGTAGKLFF.

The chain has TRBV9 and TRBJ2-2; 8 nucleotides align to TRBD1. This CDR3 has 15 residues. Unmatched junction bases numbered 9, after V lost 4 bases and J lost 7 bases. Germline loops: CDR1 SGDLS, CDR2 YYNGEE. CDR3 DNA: TGTGCCAGCAGCCCGCCTGGACAGGGTCACGGGGAGCTGTTTTTT. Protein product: CASSPPGQGHGELFF.

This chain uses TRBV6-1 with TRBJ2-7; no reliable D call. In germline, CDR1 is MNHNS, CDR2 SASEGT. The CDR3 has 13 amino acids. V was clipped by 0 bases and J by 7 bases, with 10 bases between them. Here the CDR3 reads CASSEAIESEQYV. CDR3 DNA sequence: TGTGCCAGCAGTGAAGCAATAGAAAGTGAGCAGTACGTC.

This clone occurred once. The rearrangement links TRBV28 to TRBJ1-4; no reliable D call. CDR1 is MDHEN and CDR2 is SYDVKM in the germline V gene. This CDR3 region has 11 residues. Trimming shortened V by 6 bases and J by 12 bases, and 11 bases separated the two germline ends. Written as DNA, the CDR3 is TGTGCCAGCAGCCTTCGGGGAGAACTGTTTTTT. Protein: CASSLRGELFF.

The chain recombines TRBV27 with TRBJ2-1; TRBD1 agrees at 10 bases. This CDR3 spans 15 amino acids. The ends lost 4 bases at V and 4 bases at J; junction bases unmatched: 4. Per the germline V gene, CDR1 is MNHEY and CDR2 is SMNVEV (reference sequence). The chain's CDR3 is CASSSGQGGYNEQFF. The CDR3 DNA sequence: TGTGCCAGCAGTTCCGGACAGGGGGGTTACAATGAGCAGTTCTTC.

In DNA form, the CDR3 reads TGTGCCAGCAGCCAACCCTCCAGGGGCCGCCGGGAGACCCAGTACTTC. Protein product: CASSQPSRGRRETQYF. The chain combines TRBV3-1 (or the pseudogene TRBV3-2) with TRBJ2-5; a weak D match, TRBD1 (6 bases). Looked up from germline, CDR1 is LGHDT and CDR2 is YNNKEL (reference sequence). Trimming took off 2 bases at V and 5 bases at J, with 18 bases between the two ends. There are 16 residues in the CDR3.

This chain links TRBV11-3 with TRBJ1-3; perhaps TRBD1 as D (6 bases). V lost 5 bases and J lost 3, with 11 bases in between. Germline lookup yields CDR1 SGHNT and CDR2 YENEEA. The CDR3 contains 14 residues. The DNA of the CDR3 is TGTGCCAGCAGCCCGACAGGAGATGGAAACACCATATATTTT. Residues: CASSPTGDGNTIYF.

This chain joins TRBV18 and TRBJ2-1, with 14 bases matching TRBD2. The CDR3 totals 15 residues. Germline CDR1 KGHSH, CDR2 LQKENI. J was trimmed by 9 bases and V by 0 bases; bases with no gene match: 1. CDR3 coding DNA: TGTGCCAGCTCACCACCTGGGACTAGCGGGGGTGAGCAGTTCTTC. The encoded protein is CASSPPGTSGGEQFF.

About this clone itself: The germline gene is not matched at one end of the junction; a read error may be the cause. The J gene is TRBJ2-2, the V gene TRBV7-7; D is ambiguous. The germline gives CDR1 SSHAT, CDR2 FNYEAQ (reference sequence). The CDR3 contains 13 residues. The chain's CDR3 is CASSSAPGGELFF. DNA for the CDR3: TGTGCTAGCAGCTCCGCCCCGGGCGGGGAGCTGTTTTTT. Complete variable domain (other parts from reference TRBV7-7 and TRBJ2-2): GAGVSQSPRYKVTKRGQDVTLRCDPISSHATLYWYQQALGQGPEFLTYFNYEAQPDKSGLPSDRFSAERPEGSISTLTIQRTEQRDSAMYRCASSSAPGGELFFGEGSRLTVL.

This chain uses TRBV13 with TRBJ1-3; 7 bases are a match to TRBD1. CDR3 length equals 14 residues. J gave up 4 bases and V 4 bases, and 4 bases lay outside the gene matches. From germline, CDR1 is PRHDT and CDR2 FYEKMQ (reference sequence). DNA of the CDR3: TGTGCCAGCAGCTCGACAGGGTCAGGAAACACCATATATTTT. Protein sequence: CASSSTGSGNTIYF.

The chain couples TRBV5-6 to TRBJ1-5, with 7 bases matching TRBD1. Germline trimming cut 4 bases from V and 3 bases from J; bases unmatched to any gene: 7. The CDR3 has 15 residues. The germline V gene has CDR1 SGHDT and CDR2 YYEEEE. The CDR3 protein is CASSLTGSYNQPQHF. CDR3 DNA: TGTGCCAGCAGCCTGACAGGGTCCTACAATCAGCCCCAGCATTTT. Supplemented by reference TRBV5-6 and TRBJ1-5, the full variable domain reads DAGVTQSPTHLIKTRGQQVTLRCSPKSGHDTVSWYQQALGQGPQFIFQYYEEEERQRGNFPDRFSGHQFPNYSSELNVNALLLGDSALYLCASSLTGSYNQPQHFGDGTRLSIL.

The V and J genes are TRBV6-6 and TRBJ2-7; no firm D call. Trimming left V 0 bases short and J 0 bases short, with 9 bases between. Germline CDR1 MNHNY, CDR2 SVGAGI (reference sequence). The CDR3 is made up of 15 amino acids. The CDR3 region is CASSYSQATSYEQYV. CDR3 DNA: TGTGCCAGCAGTTACTCTCAGGCTACCTCCTACGAGCAGTACGTC.

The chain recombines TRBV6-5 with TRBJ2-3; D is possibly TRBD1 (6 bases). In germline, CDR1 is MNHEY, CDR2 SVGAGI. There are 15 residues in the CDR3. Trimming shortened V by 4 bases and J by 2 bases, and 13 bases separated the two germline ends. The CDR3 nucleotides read TGTGCCAGCAGTTTTCGGACAGCTTACACAGATACGCAGTATTTT. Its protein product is CASSFRTAYTDTQYF.

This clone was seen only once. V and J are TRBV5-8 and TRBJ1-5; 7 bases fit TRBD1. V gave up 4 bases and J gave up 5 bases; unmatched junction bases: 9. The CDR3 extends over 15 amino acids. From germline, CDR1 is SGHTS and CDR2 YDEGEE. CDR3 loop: CASSPMTGKDQPQHF. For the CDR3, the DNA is TGTGCCAGCAGCCCGATGACAGGGAAGGATCAGCCCCAGCATTTT.

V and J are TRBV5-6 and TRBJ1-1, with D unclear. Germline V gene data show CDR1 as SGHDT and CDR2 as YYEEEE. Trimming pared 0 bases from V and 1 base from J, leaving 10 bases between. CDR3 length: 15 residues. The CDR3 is CASSLDRRWNTEAFF. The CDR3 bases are TGTGCCAGCAGCTTGGATAGGCGGTGGAACACTGAAGCTTTCTTT.

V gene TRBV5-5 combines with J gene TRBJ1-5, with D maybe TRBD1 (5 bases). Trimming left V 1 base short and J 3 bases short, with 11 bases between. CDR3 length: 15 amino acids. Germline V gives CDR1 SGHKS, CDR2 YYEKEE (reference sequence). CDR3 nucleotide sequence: TGTGCCAGCAGCTTGTATCAGGGCTTCAATCAGCCCCAGCATTTT. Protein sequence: CASSLYQGFNQPQHF.

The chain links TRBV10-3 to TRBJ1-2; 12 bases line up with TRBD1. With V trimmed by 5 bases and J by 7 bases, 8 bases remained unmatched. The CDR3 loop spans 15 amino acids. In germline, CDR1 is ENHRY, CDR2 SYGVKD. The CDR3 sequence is CAISSGTGGAGGYTF. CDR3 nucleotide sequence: TGTGCCATCAGTTCCGGGACAGGGGGCGCGGGTGGCTACACCTTC.

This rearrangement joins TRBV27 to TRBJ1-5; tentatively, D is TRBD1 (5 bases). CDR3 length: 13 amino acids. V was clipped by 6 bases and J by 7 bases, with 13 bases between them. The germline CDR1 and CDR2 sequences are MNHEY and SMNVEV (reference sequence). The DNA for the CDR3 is TGTGCCAGCAGGAAACAGGTAACCCAGCCCCAGCATTTT. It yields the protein CASRKQVTQPQHF.